The 26 T cell receptor beta chains listed next were all sequenced from one sample in a study of brain T cells in children with intractable seizures. Specified time point: blood from clinic visit 5 months post-surgery; TSC patient then seizure free. This table comes from immunoSEQ multiplex PCR, and its TCRdb copy is limited to in-frame clones, with some not included. The sample consists of under 400,000 clones, 85% to 95% of them appearing once. The source was peripheral blood, collected about 5 months after surgery. The origin of the receptors is a boy under two years old with tuberous sclerosis and intractable seizures.

The chain carries TRBV5-8 and TRBJ1-5; D gene uncertain. The CDR3 covers 14 residues. Germline V gene sequence: CDR1 SGHTS, CDR2 YDEGEE. The V end lost 2 bases, the J end lost 3 bases, and 9 bases lay between the germline ends. CDR3 in amino acids: CASSFGWFNQPQHF. CDR3 DNA: TGTGCCAGCAGCTTCGGTTGGTTCAATCAGCCCCAGCATTTT.

The chain has TRBV5-4 and TRBJ2-7; the match to TRBD2 covers 8 bases. J was trimmed by 2 bases and V by 4 bases; bases with no gene match: 11. CDR3 size: 16 residues. CDR1 and CDR2 (germline): SGHNT, YYREEE (reference sequence). The CDR3 reads CASSPRSGGQTYEQYF. The CDR3 DNA follows: TGTGCCAGCAGCCCCCGAAGCGGGGGCCAGACCTACGAGCAGTACTTC.

This chain links TRBV7-9 with TRBJ1-1; 8 bases agree with TRBD1. V was pared by 4 bases and J by 1 base, with 2 bases of the junction left unmatched. The CDR3 runs to 14 residues. Germline V lookup: CDR1 SEHNR, CDR2 FQNEAQ (reference sequence). For the CDR3, the DNA is TGTGCCAGCAGCTCCAGGGGGCAGAACACTGAAGCTTTCTTT. Residues: CASSSRGQNTEAFF.

The chain has TRBV7-2 and TRBJ2-3; possible D gene TRBD1, 5 bases. CDR3 length: 14 amino acids. With 0 bases removed from V and 2 bases from J, the gap between germline ends came to 6 bases. The germline gives CDR1 SGHTA, CDR2 FQGNSA. CDR3 protein: CASSLAGHTDTQYF. CDR3 DNA sequence: TGTGCCAGCAGCTTAGCGGGGCACACAGATACGCAGTATTTT.

This clone was counted a single time. The gene calls are TRBV19 and TRBJ1-5; TRBD1 agrees at 7 bases. V shed 5 bases and J 1 base; nucleotides not matched to a gene: 5. The CDR3 extends over 15 amino acids. From germline, CDR1 is LNHDA and CDR2 SQIVND (reference sequence). The CDR3 DNA follows: TGTGCCAGTAGTGCCCGACAGGGAAGCAATCAGCCCCAGCATTTT. This gives the protein CASSARQGSNQPQHF.

The chain has TRBV27 and TRBJ2-7; no firm D call. V gave up 5 bases and J gave up 3 bases, with 14 bases separating them. The CDR3 runs to 14 residues. Germline V lookup: CDR1 MNHEY, CDR2 SMNVEV (reference sequence). CDR3 DNA: TGTGCCAGCAGTCTAAGTGCAGATAGCTACGAGCAGTACTTC. Its protein product is CASSLSADSYEQYF.

The CDR3: CASSMGRAGSPLHF. CDR3 sequence (DNA): TGTGCCAGCAGTATGGGGAGGGCAGGCTCACCCCTCCACTTT. The chain carries TRBV25-1 and TRBJ1-6; no clear D. CDR1 is MGHDK and CDR2 is SYGVNS in the germline V gene. The V end was cut by 5 bases, the J end by 10 bases, with 15 bases between. This CDR3 region has 14 residues. Full variable domain (remainder filled in from reference TRBV25-1 and TRBJ1-6): EADIYQTPRYLVIGTGKKITLECSQTMGHDKMYWYQQDPGMELHLIHYSYGVNSTEKGDLSSESTVSRIRTEHFPLTLESARPSHTSQYLCASSMGRAGSPLHFGNGTRLTVT.

The V call is TRBV5-1, the J call TRBJ2-3; no definite D call. There are 16 residues in the CDR3. Deletions cut 0 bases from V and 1 base from J, with 12 bases between. Germline CDR1 and CDR2: SGHRS and YFSETQ. In DNA form, the CDR3 reads TGCGCCAGCAGCTTGGAAGGAAAACCAGGCACAGATACGCAGTATTTT. Its protein product is CASSLEGKPGTDTQYF.

The chain's CDR3 is CASSLDRTVHGYTF. The CDR3 DNA reads as TGTGCCAGCAGCTTAGATCGTACGGTTCATGGCTACACCTTC. The V gene is TRBV11-2, the J gene TRBJ1-2; D gene uncertain. Germline CDR1 SGHAT, CDR2 FQNNGV. This CDR3 is built from 14 residues. V was cut by 0 bases and J by 6 bases, with 11 bases left in between. Combining the CDR3 with reference TRBV11-2 and TRBJ1-2 gives the whole variable domain EAGVAQSPRYKIIEKRQSVAFWCNPISGHATLYWYQQILGQGPKLLIQFQNNGVVDDSQLPKDRFSAERLKGVDSTLKIQPAKLEDSAVYLCASSLDRTVHGYTFGSGTRLTVV.

This clone was counted once. The chain joins TRBV7-3 to TRBJ2-1; the D gene is possibly TRBD1 (6 bases). V was trimmed by 5 bases and J by 11 bases, leaving 19 bases between them. CDR3 length: 14 amino acids. The germline V gene encodes CDR1 SGHTA and CDR2 FQGTGA. The CDR3 DNA reads as TGTGCCAGCAGCACCGGTACACAGGGCAGAAAGCAGTTCTTC. Its translation is CASSTGTQGRKQFF.

The chain uses TRBV3-1 (or the pseudogene TRBV3-2) and TRBJ1-5, with no clear D. With 6 bases removed from V and 0 bases from J, the gap between germline ends came to 9 bases. This CDR3 is built from 14 residues. From germline, CDR1 is LGHDT and CDR2 YNNKEL (reference sequence). CDR3 nucleotides: TGTGCCAGCAGTGAGTCTTATAGCAATCAGCCCCAGCATTTT. This codes for CASSESYSNQPQHF.

This chain uses TRBV9 with TRBJ2-2; D is possibly TRBD1 (6 bases). The V gene's germline CDR1 is SGDLS and CDR2 YYNGEE. V was cut by 0 bases and J by 4 bases, with 13 bases left in between. CDR3 length: 16 amino acids. The DNA for the CDR3 is TGTGCCAGCAGCGTAGTGGGGACACCTCTCACCGGGGAGCTGTTTTTT. Translated, it gives CASSVVGTPLTGELFF. Complete variable domain (other parts from reference TRBV9 and TRBJ2-2): DSGVTQTPKHLITATGQRVTLRCSPRSGDLSVYWYQQSLDQGLQFLIQYYNGEERAKGNILERFSAQQFPDLHSELNLSSLELGDSALYFCASSVVGTPLTGELFFGEGSRLTVL.

This chain joins TRBV7-8 and TRBJ2-3, with D possibly TRBD2 on 5 matching bases. The CDR3 contains 14 residues. Looked up from germline, CDR1 is SGHVS and CDR2 is FQNEAQ. Deletions cut 3 bases from V and 2 bases from J, with 9 bases between. The CDR3 DNA reads TGTGCCAGCAGCTTCAGCGGACCCACAGATACGCAGTATTTT. Translation gives CASSFSGPTDTQYF.

The chain links TRBV6-4 to TRBJ2-7, with TRBD2 as a possible D gene (5 bases). CDR1 and CDR2 (germline): MRHNA, SNTAGT. Trimming removed 3 bases from V and 4 bases from J, with 13 bases in between. The CDR3 loop spans 14 amino acids. CDR3 amino acids: CASSELPSSYEQYF. The DNA of the CDR3 is TGTGCCAGCAGTGAATTACCTAGCTCGTACGAGCAGTACTTC.

The chain has TRBV3-1 (or the pseudogene TRBV3-2) and TRBJ2-1; tentative D call: TRBD2 (7 bases). V lost 0 bases and J lost 10, with 10 bases in between. The CDR3 is 13 amino acids. CDR1 and CDR2 (germline): LGHDT, YNNKEL (reference sequence). The CDR3 protein is CASSQEGRGEQFF. The CDR3 DNA is TGTGCCAGCAGCCAAGAGGGGAGGGGGGAGCAGTTCTTC.

V gene TRBV23-1 combines with J gene TRBJ2-1; 11 bases map to TRBD2. TRBV23-1 is known as an ORF, though its function is uncertain. This CDR3 spans 17 amino acids. V shed 3 bases, J shed 4 bases, and the junction held 8 bases outside the gene matches. The CDR3 DNA follows: TGCGCCAGCAGTCAGCCCGGGACTAGCGGAACGTACAATGAGCAGTTCTTC. It translates to CASSQPGTSGTYNEQFF.

This chain connects TRBV30 to TRBJ2-2; 16 bases map to TRBD2. The CDR3 extends over 17 amino acids. The germline gives CDR1 GTSNPN, CDR2 SVGIG (reference sequence). V shed 3 bases, J shed 9 bases, and the junction held 10 bases outside the gene matches. CDR3 loop: CAWSLGLAGGFMRELFF. The DNA for the CDR3 is TGTGCCTGGAGCCTGGGACTAGCGGGAGGGTTTATGCGGGAGCTGTTTTTT.

The chain recombines TRBV11-3 with TRBJ2-2; D is perhaps TRBD1 (6 bases). CDR3 length: 14 amino acids. Germline values: CDR1 SGHNT, CDR2 YENEEA. The V end lost 3 bases, the J end lost 6 bases, and 11 bases lay between the germline ends. The CDR3 DNA sequence: TGTGCCAGCAGCTTGGTGCAGGGGCCCGGGGAGCTGTTTTTT. Its protein product is CASSLVQGPGELFF.

The chain joins TRBV30 to TRBJ2-7, with TRBD2 matching 7 bases. The V gene end was trimmed by 2 bases and the J gene end by 3 bases; junction bases not matched to a gene: 4. This CDR3 contains 13 residues. CDR1 and CDR2 (germline): GTSNPN, SVGIG (reference sequence). CDR3 region: CAWSTGEGYEQYF. The CDR3 nucleotides are TGTGCCTGGAGTACCGGGGAGGGCTACGAGCAGTACTTC.

This chain connects TRBV11-2 to TRBJ1-1; D is possibly TRBD1 (5 bases). Germline assignment: CDR1 SGHAT and CDR2 FQNNGV. The CDR3 is made up of 12 amino acids. Trimming pared 2 bases from V and 4 bases from J, leaving 5 bases between. CDR3 residues: CASSLQGTEAFF. The CDR3 region has the DNA TGTGCCAGCAGCTTACAGGGCACTGAAGCTTTCTTT.

The chain couples TRBV25-1 to TRBJ1-2; tentative D call: TRBD1 (6 bases). V lost 6 bases, J lost 6 bases, and 8 bases lay in between. Germline CDR1 reads MGHDK; CDR2 reads SYGVNS. CDR3 length: 11 residues. The CDR3 region has the DNA TGTGCCAGCAGCGACAGGAATGGCTACACCTTC. Encoded protein: CASSDRNGYTF.

J is TRBJ1-2 and V is TRBV4-1; D call uncertain. Deletions cut 1 base from V and 5 bases from J, with 23 bases between. Germline V CDR1 and CDR2: MGHRA, YSYEKL. The CDR3 loop spans 18 amino acids. CDR3 DNA: TGCGCCAGCAGCCAAGCGAAACTAATAGGACGGGAAGTATATGGCTACACCTTC. The encoded protein is CASSQAKLIGREVYGYTF.

The chain is built from TRBV6-5 and TRBJ1-2; D not resolved. Trimming left V 4 bases short and J 1 base short, with 13 bases between. Germline CDR1 is MNHEY and CDR2 is SVGAGI. The CDR3 spans 15 residues. The CDR3 DNA follows: TGTGCCAGCAGTTCCGGGCGGTCTCTTAACTATGGCTACACCTTC. It is translated as CASSSGRSLNYGYTF.

The J gene is TRBJ1-5, the V gene TRBV12-3 or TRBV12-4, with D unresolved. This CDR3 has 12 amino acids. Between the trimmed V and J ends, which lost 5 bases and 5 bases, there was a span of 7 bases. In DNA form, the CDR3 reads TGTGCCAGCAGTAGACATGATCAGCCCCAGCATTTT. Protein: CASSRHDQPQHF.

The chain has TRBV10-3 and TRBJ2-3; 12 nucleotides agree with TRBD2. Per the germline V gene, CDR1 is ENHRY and CDR2 is SYGVKD. The CDR3 contains 15 residues. V was pared by 8 bases and J by 1 base, with 4 bases of the junction left unmatched. For the CDR3, the DNA is TGTGCCATCCTAGCGGGGGGGCCGGGCACAGATACGCAGTATTTT. This sequence encodes CAILAGGPGTDTQYF.

The chain has TRBV7-8 and TRBJ1-1; D remains unclear. From germline, CDR1 is SGHVS and CDR2 FQNEAQ. The CDR3 totals 13 residues. The V end was cut by 1 base, the J end by 2 bases, with 5 bases between. In DNA, the CDR3 is TGTGCCAGCAGCTTAGTAGCTAACACTGAAGCTTTCTTT. Translation: CASSLVANTEAFF.